This TCR beta chain was profiled in a study of control samples from healthy donors and cancer patients. The data were produced by immunoSEQ multiplex PCR, yet TCRdb's version contains in-frame clones alone and is incomplete. The table includes about 110,000 clones, approximately 84% detected once. V was trimmed by 1 base and J by 0 bases, leaving 10 bases between them. Per germline, CDR1 SGHRS and CDR2 YFSETQ. The CDR3 contains 15 residues. The sequence derives from a man between 18 and 29 years old in good health. The J gene is TRBJ1-2, the V gene TRBV5-1; D gene uncertain. The specimen sequenced was blood. The DNA for the CDR3 is TGCGCCAGCAGCTTGACATATTCCACTAACTATGGCTACACCTTC. It translates to CASSLTYSTNYGYTF.